Below, 29 T cell receptor beta chains from the same sample are listed, as sequenced in a study of T cell responses to AZD1222 COVID-19 vaccine. Using immunoSEQ multiplex PCR, the repertoire was profiled, and TCRdb retains in-frame clones only, with some absent. The sample holds 100,000 to 150,000 clones, about nine tenths seen once. Sequencing was performed on peripheral blood, taken on day 0 of AZD1222 vaccination. The receptors were sampled from an adult in good health.

The gene calls are TRBV7-2 and TRBJ1-6; perhaps TRBD1 as D (6 bases). This CDR3 is 13 amino acids long. The germline CDR1 and CDR2 sequences are SGHTA and FQGNSA. V lost 1 base and J lost 9, with 7 bases in between. CDR3 protein: CASSLDRVSPLHF. CDR3 nucleotides: TGTGCCAGCAGCTTAGACAGGGTTTCACCCCTCCACTTT.

This clone occurred many times. Other DNA sequences in this sample translate to the same CDR3. The chain is built from TRBV27 and TRBJ1-2; D gene unclear. Germline CDR1 reads MNHEY; CDR2 reads SMNVEV (reference sequence). V lost 2 bases to trimming and J lost 0 bases, with 4 bases between them. This CDR3 comprises 13 residues. The CDR3 sequence is CASSLESNYGYTF. In DNA, the CDR3 is TGTGCCAGCAGTTTAGAATCTAACTATGGCTACACCTTC.

The chain couples TRBV7-2 to TRBJ2-2, with 7 bases that match TRBD2. Germline trimming cut 3 bases from V and 2 bases from J; bases unmatched to any gene: 6. The CDR3 is 16 residues long. The germline V gene encodes CDR1 SGHTA and CDR2 FQGNSA. DNA of the CDR3: TGTGCCAGCAGCTTCCGTGGACTAGGAAACACCGGGGAGCTGTTTTTT. This gives the protein CASSFRGLGNTGELFF.

The chain employs TRBV7-9 and TRBJ2-1; possibly TRBD1 for D (6 bases). CDR3 length equals 15 residues. CDR1 and CDR2 from the germline V gene are SEHNR and FQNEAQ (reference sequence). V was clipped by 2 bases and J by 8 bases, with 16 bases between them. The CDR3 protein is CASSLLGASRDEQFF. The CDR3 nucleotides read TGTGCCAGCAGCTTATTGGGGGCGTCCCGGGATGAGCAGTTCTTC.

The V and J genes are TRBV24-1 and TRBJ1-1; no clear D. Looked up from germline, CDR1 is KGHDR and CDR2 is SFDVKD. This CDR3 is built from 13 residues. V was cut by 7 bases and J by 0 bases, with 8 bases left in between. The chain's CDR3 is CATRDLMNTEAFF. In DNA form, the CDR3 reads TGTGCCACCAGGGACCTCATGAACACTGAAGCTTTCTTT.

J is TRBJ1-2 and V is TRBV5-1; D is undetermined. Germline CDR1 is SGHRS and CDR2 is YFSETQ. The CDR3 has 13 amino acids. V lost 2 bases and J 4 bases, leaving 9 bases between the germline ends. The CDR3 coding sequence is TGCGCCAGCAGCTTTGAAGGGAGCTATGGCTACACCTTC. It yields the protein CASSFEGSYGYTF.

The chain carries TRBV4-2 and TRBJ2-5, with no clear D. This CDR3 region has 13 residues. V lost 1 base and J lost 5, with 8 bases in between. Germline-derived CDR1 and CDR2 are LGHNA and YNFKEQ. The CDR3 protein is CASSQGPGETQYF. The DNA of the CDR3 is TGTGCCAGCAGCCAAGGTCCCGGGGAGACCCAGTACTTC.

This chain links TRBV11-2 with TRBJ1-3, with TRBD1 as a possible D gene (5 bases). V was shortened by 3 bases and J by 0 bases, with 6 bases between the two germline ends. Germline CDR1 and CDR2: SGHAT and FQNNGV. This CDR3 contains 14 residues. As DNA, the CDR3 is TGTGCCAGCAGCTTCGGGGGCTCTGGAAACACCATATATTTT. This codes for CASSFGGSGNTIYF.

In this sample, this clone turned up once. For the CDR3, the DNA is TGTGCCAGCAGCGTAGCCTTACAGGGCCACGAGCAGTACTTC. Protein sequence: CASSVALQGHEQYF. This sequence joins TRBV9 and TRBJ2-7, with a weak D call TRBD1 (6 bases). Germline CDR1 is SGDLS and CDR2 is YYNGEE. V was clipped by 0 bases and J by 5 bases, with 12 bases between them. The CDR3 contains 14 residues. Based on the CDR3 plus reference TRBV9 and TRBJ2-7, the full variable domain is DSGVTQTPKHLITATGQRVTLRCSPRSGDLSVYWYQQSLDQGLQFLIQYYNGEERAKGNILERFSAQQFPDLHSELNLSSLELGDSALYFCASSVALQGHEQYFGPGTRLTVT.

The count of this clone is one. The chain couples TRBV28 to TRBJ2-7; D is uncertain. Trimming cost V 6 bases and J 0 bases, with 6 bases left between them. The CDR3 extends over 12 amino acids. Germline V CDR1 and CDR2: MDHEN, SYDVKM. As DNA, the CDR3 is TGTGCCAGCAGCCCAACCTCCTACGAGCAGTACTTC. Protein: CASSPTSYEQYF.

V gene TRBV9 combines with J gene TRBJ1-2, with 7 nucleotides matching TRBD1. V trimming: 7 bases; J trimming: 2 bases; junction bases outside the gene matches: 11. CDR1 is SGDLS and CDR2 is YYNGEE in the germline V gene. The CDR3 consists of 15 residues. In DNA, the CDR3 is TGTGCCAGCGAACGAGGAAACAGGGGAAACTATGGCTACACCTTC. Translating gives CASERGNRGNYGYTF.

This chain connects TRBV19 to TRBJ2-2, with TRBD2 matching over 12 bases. Per the germline V gene, CDR1 is LNHDA and CDR2 is SQIVND (reference sequence). This CDR3 spans 16 amino acids. V shed 3 bases, J shed 7 bases, and the junction held 6 bases outside the gene matches. CDR3 nucleotide sequence: TGTGCCAGTAGTATTCCTAGCGGGGGGGCCAACGGGGAGCTGTTTTTT. As protein: CASSIPSGGANGELFF.

V gene TRBV19 combines with J gene TRBJ1-1; TRBD1 might be the D (6 bases). V was shortened by 4 bases and J by 4 bases, with 13 bases between the two germline ends. The germline V gene encodes CDR1 LNHDA and CDR2 SQIVND (reference sequence). The CDR3 is 14 residues long. For the CDR3, the DNA is TGTGCCAGTAGTACCGGGACAATGGCCACTGAAGCTTTCTTT. Translation gives CASSTGTMATEAFF.

The gene calls are TRBV28 and TRBJ2-7; D gene unclear. The CDR3 is made up of 14 amino acids. The V and J ends lost 5 bases and 6 bases respectively, with 17 bases between them. CDR1 and CDR2 (germline): MDHEN, SYDVKM. The CDR3: CASSPRGGLIEQYF. The DNA for the CDR3 is TGTGCCAGCAGTCCCCGAGGTGGGCTGATCGAGCAGTACTTC. Variable domain in full (rest from reference TRBV28 and TRBJ2-7): DVKVTQSSRYLVKRTGEKVFLECVQDMDHENMFWYRQDPGLGLRLIYFSYDVKMKEKGDIPEGYSVSREKKERFSLILESASTNQTSMYLCASSPRGGLIEQYFGPGTRLTVT.

The chain recombines TRBV19 with TRBJ2-7, with 9 bases fitting TRBD1. Germline V lookup: CDR1 LNHDA, CDR2 SQIVND (reference sequence). This CDR3 is 16 amino acids long. V lost 1 base, J lost 5 bases, and 9 bases stayed unmatched. This CDR3 reads CASSIGSGTGIHEQYF. Here the CDR3 DNA reads TGTGCCAGTAGTATAGGGTCTGGGACAGGGATCCACGAGCAGTACTTC.

V gene TRBV19 combines with J gene TRBJ2-2; D not certain. From germline, CDR1 is LNHDA and CDR2 SQIVND (reference sequence). Trimming left V 5 bases short and J 2 bases short, with 12 bases between. The CDR3 length is 15 residues. The CDR3 region is CASSLMAINTGELFF. The CDR3 DNA follows: TGTGCCAGTAGTCTAATGGCGATAAACACCGGGGAGCTGTTTTTT.

As DNA, the CDR3 is TGTGCCAGCAGCTTAAATAGGGGGCAGGGACTGAACACTGAAGCTTTCTTT. This codes for CASSLNRGQGLNTEAFF. V is TRBV7-8 and J is TRBJ1-1; 7 bases are shared with TRBD1. The V gene end was trimmed by 2 bases and the J gene end by 0 bases; junction bases not matched to a gene: 9. The CDR3 contains 17 residues. CDR1 SGHVS and CDR2 FQNEAQ come from the germline V gene.

This chain links TRBV7-2 with TRBJ1-2, with 7 bases matching TRBD1. Losses at the gene ends were 4 bases for V and 4 bases for J; bases not matched to a gene: 9. Per germline, CDR1 SGHTA and CDR2 FQGNSA. The CDR3 spans 15 residues. The DNA for the CDR3 is TGTGCCAGCAGCTACCCTTGGGACAGCACCTATGGCTACACCTTC. Residues: CASSYPWDSTYGYTF.

The rearrangement uses TRBV6-5 and TRBJ1-1; D remains unclear. CDR1 is MNHEY and CDR2 is SVGAGI in the germline V gene. The CDR3 has 14 residues. Trimming stripped 8 bases from V and 0 bases from J, with 13 bases between. The CDR3 DNA reads as TGTGCCAGCGCCGGTTCGGCGATGAACACTGAAGCTTTCTTT. Amino acids: CASAGSAMNTEAFF.

The chain recombines TRBV28 with TRBJ2-3, with 12 bases identical to TRBD1. Germline V gene data show CDR1 as MDHEN and CDR2 as SYDVKM. This CDR3 region has 15 residues. V gave up 6 bases and J gave up 2 bases; unmatched junction bases: 3. The CDR3 is CASRWDRGPTDTQYF. CDR3 coding DNA: TGTGCCAGCAGATGGGACAGGGGGCCCACAGATACGCAGTATTTT.

This sequence joins TRBV19 and TRBJ1-2; D is perhaps TRBD1 (5 bases). In germline, CDR1 is LNHDA, CDR2 SQIVND (reference sequence). CDR3 length: 15 residues. The V end was cut by 3 bases, the J end by 0 bases, with 11 bases between. CDR3 protein: CASSIGDSANYGYTF. The CDR3 coding sequence is TGTGCCAGTAGTATTGGGGACTCGGCTAACTATGGCTACACCTTC.

This sequence joins TRBV5-1 and TRBJ1-6; D gene uncertain. The germline V gene encodes CDR1 SGHRS and CDR2 YFSETQ. This CDR3 is 14 amino acids long. V lost 0 bases and J 5 bases, leaving 6 bases between the germline ends. CDR3 region: CASSLGVNNSPLHF. The CDR3 region has the DNA TGCGCCAGCAGCTTGGGGGTGAATAATTCACCCCTCCACTTT.

V gene TRBV4-2 combines with J gene TRBJ1-6; D remains unclear. The germline CDR1 and CDR2 sequences are LGHNA and YNFKEQ. The ends were cut back, 1 base at V and 7 bases at J, with 14 bases in the middle. This CDR3 has 16 residues. CDR3 DNA: TGTGCCAGCAGCCAAGTAATACAGATTGAGAATTCACCCCTCCACTTT. It specifies CASSQVIQIENSPLHF.

V gene TRBV20-1 combines with J gene TRBJ2-2; D may be TRBD1 or TRBD2 (6 bases each). CDR3 length equals 14 residues. Per germline, CDR1 DFQATT and CDR2 SNEGSKA (reference sequence). V lost 3 bases to trimming and J lost 2 bases, with 10 bases between them. CDR3 nucleotides: TGCAGTGCTAGTGGGGGGCGCAACACCGGGGAGCTGTTTTTT. Protein sequence: CSASGGRNTGELFF.

This sequence joins TRBV19 and TRBJ2-1; a possible D gene is TRBD2 (7 bases). The length of the CDR3 is 16 residues. Trimming took off 1 base at V and 6 bases at J, with 16 bases between the two ends. Germline V gene sequence: CDR1 LNHDA, CDR2 SQIVND (reference sequence). CDR3 loop: CASSIGARGAPNEQFF. The CDR3 DNA reads as TGTGCCAGTAGTATAGGGGCCCGGGGGGCCCCCAATGAGCAGTTCTTC. Looking up the rest from reference TRBV19 and TRBJ2-1 gives the full variable domain: DGGITQSPKYLFRKEGQNVTLSCEQNLNHDAMYWYRQDPGQGLRLIYYSQIVNDFQKGDIAEGYSVSREKKESFPLTVTSAQKNPTAFYLCASSIGARGAPNEQFFGPGTRLTVL.

This rearrangement joins TRBV4-2 to TRBJ1-3; the D is unclear. The germline CDR1 and CDR2 sequences are LGHNA and YNFKEQ. The V end lost 0 bases, the J end lost 9 bases, and 12 bases lay between the germline ends. The CDR3 spans 14 residues. This CDR3 is CASSQDRQAATIYF. CDR3 sequence (DNA): TGTGCCAGCAGCCAAGATCGGCAGGCCGCCACCATATATTTT.

The chain is built from TRBV7-8 and TRBJ1-2; D is ambiguous. V was clipped by 5 bases and J by 2 bases, with 9 bases between them. This CDR3 region has 13 residues. Germline assignment: CDR1 SGHVS and CDR2 FQNEAQ. The CDR3, as DNA: TGTGCCAGCAGCGGCGAAGAAAACTATGGCTACACCTTC. Protein sequence: CASSGEENYGYTF.

This chain connects TRBV24-1 to TRBJ1-4; D ambiguous. Trimming took off 1 base at V and 7 bases at J, with 12 bases between the two ends. This CDR3 comprises 15 residues. Germline lookup yields CDR1 KGHDR and CDR2 SFDVKD. CDR3 nucleotides: TGTGCCACCAGTGATTTCAGAGGGTGGGGTGAAAAACTGTTTTTT. This gives the protein CATSDFRGWGEKLFF.

The gene calls are TRBV6-5 and TRBJ2-7, with unresolved D. Germline V gene lookup returns CDR1 MNHEY and CDR2 SVGAGI. The CDR3 is 12 residues long. Between the trimmed V and J ends, which lost 6 bases and 0 bases, there was a span of 6 bases. The CDR3 DNA sequence: TGTGCCAGCAGCGGAATCTCCTACGAGCAGTACTTC. Translation: CASSGISYEQYF.